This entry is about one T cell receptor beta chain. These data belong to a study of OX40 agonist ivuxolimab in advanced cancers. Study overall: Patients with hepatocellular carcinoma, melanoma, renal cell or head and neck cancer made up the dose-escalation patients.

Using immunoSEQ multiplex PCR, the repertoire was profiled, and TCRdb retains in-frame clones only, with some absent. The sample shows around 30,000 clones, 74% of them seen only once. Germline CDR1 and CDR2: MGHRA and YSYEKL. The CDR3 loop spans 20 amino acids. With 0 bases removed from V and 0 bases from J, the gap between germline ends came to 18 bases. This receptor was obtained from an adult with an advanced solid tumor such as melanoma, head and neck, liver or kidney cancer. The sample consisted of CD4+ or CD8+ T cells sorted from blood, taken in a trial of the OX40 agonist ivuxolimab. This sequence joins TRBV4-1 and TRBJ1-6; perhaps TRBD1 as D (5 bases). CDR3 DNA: TGCGCCAGCAGCCAAGAACCGGAGGGGCCTGCCAGCTCCTATAATTCACCCCTCCACTTT. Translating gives CASSQEPEGPASSYNSPLHF.